This T cell receptor (beta chain) was identified in a study of shared clonotypes between healthy human individuals. About the research overall: CD8 memory received one plate per donor, CD8 naive two, CD4 memory three and CD4 naive three.

The V end was cut by 4 bases, the J end by 8 bases, with 17 bases between. The CDR3 loop spans 14 amino acids. Germline loops: CDR1 ENHRY, CDR2 SYGVKD. Clones were sequenced by immunoSEQ multiplex PCR, and TCRdb holds only the in-frame ones, with some missing. The repertoire consists of about 320,000 clones, with more than 75% occurring once and the leading ten covering about 16%. Sequenced material: memory CD8+ T cells sorted from blood. Subset specified: CD45RO+ cells pooled with CCR7-negative TemRA cells. This clonotype was obtained from a man aged 18 to 30 in good health. The chain has TRBV10-3 and TRBJ1-2, with TRBD1 as a possible D gene (5 bases). CDR3 bases: TGTGCCATCAGTGCCCCGGGCAGGGTAAGAGGCTACACCTTC. Protein sequence: CAISAPGRVRGYTF.